This T cell receptor beta chain is drawn from a study of cytomegalovirus exposure and HLA in healthy donors listed by TCRdb under 2017. As for the study more broadly: An earlier analysis of several hundred of the donors reported approximately 290 Gb of sequence data and 117 million unique TCR beta sequences from 190 million or so T cells. Across around 400 genotyped donors of the cohort, an average of approximately 220,000 unique TCR beta nucleotide sequences per donor were sequenced, and roughly a sixth of those sequences were non-productive. Donor age, sex, ethnicity and CMV serostatus were compiled together with the repertoire data. The genetic ancestry cluster associated with self-reported Caucasian donors included roughly 84% of the 300 to 400 genotyped donors. The study aimed to test whether signatures of past pathogen exposure could be identified by cataloging public T cell receptors. In a later analysis, previously published TCR beta repertoires from more than 500 donors were re-analyzed and high-resolution HLA genotyping was added so that TCR occurrence patterns could be studied. The study used immunosequencing to profile the T cell repertoires of under 700 subjects and linked those repertoires to cytomegalovirus serostatus. The number of typed donors differed by locus: about 620-640 for A, B, C, DRB1 and DQB1; some 500 for DQA1; around 610 for DPA1; and some 450 for DPB1. All discovery cohort repertoires had been generated using a single sequencing platform. An earlier analysis of several hundred of the donors applied high-throughput TCR beta sequencing to assess whether each TCR beta V gene segment acted as functional or pseudogenic. Along with the approximately 700-subject first cohort, a separate validation cohort of around 120 different subjects was used. Approximately 300 gigabases of sequencing data and around 85 million unique TCR sequences made up an early release that covered under 750 HLA-typed donors. Class I and class II HLA loci were covered by the typing at four-digit resolution. To predict cytomegalovirus infection status, the study brought together high-throughput TCR immunosequencing, statistical association of individual TCRs with disease status, and machine learning. Several DR-DQ haplotypes were handled as single units for association and clustering because linkage in the cohort was strong. In the later analysis, no new phenotypic data were used to find candidate immune exposures; instead, reliance was placed on TCR beta sequences and their occurrence across donors. A later genetic analysis took genome-wide SNP genotypes for about 55% of the roughly 700 donors and used that subset as a discovery cohort.

About this clone: Its binding antigen is unknown. Base qualities are not provided; no much larger clone lies one nucleotide away.

The receptor library was made with the immunoSEQ multiplex PCR assay. The multiplex PCR relied on a mix of 60 forward primers for TCR Vbeta segments and 13 reverse primers for TCR Jbeta segments. A multiplex PCR assay on genomic DNA amplified the CDR3 region of rearranged TCR beta genes. The Illumina HiSeq System was used to sequence the amplified TCR beta libraries as 87-base-pair reads. The authors' analysis ran thus. Across the 500 to 700 repertoires, a later analysis counted tens of millions of unique TCR beta chains, about 10 million of which were shared by at least two donors. A nearest-neighbor algorithm error-corrected the raw reads and collapsed the reads into unique sequences, merging closely related sequences to remove PCR and sequencing errors. V, D and J gene segments were assigned by aligning CDR3 sequences to IMGT reference sequences. For a sequence to be retained, a match of at least six nucleotides to both a V gene segment and a J gene segment was required. Rearrangements were called productive when the CDR3 lacked stop codons and stayed in frame with V and J; all others were non-productive. Following IMGT convention, CDR3 was defined as the stretch from the second conserved V-encoded cysteine to the conserved J-encoded phenylalanine. Sequences without an unambiguous match to a single V gene segment were excluded from the earlier analysis of almost 600 of the donors. An earlier analysis of several hundred of the donors classified V segments as functional when productive rearrangements were above 56.7% and as segregating when the standard deviation between donors was above 5%. A statistical classification framework was developed to diagnose cytomegalovirus status using the catalog of TCR beta chain sequences. A later analysis assigned V and J genes by comparing TCR nucleotide sequences with IMGT/GENE-DB human TR gene sequences. A later analysis assigned CDR3 sequences and most-parsimonious VDJ recombination scenarios with the TCRdist pipeline. In a later analysis, each TCR beta chain was defined by its CDR3 amino acid sequence together with its V-gene family, and reads without a unique V-gene family were excluded. As a way to deal with suspected cross-contamination and a sequencing artifact, a later analysis dropped roughly 600 nucleotide sequences that were highly shared and had low generation probability. For each public chain, a later analysis derived a clonal expansion index from normalized ranks of inferred template counts within each repertoire. In a later analysis, generation probabilities were computed with a VDJ recombination model fitted to out-of-frame rearrangements, and the resulting probabilities were checked against IGoR. Hypergeometric tests were used in a later analysis to score TCR-TCR, TCR-HLA and TCR-CMV co-occurrence, with a repertoire-size bias correction applied to the TCR pairs. In a later analysis, false discovery rates were estimated by permuting HLA or CMV assignments 20 times. In a later analysis, co-occurring TCRs were grouped using DBSCAN, with TCRdist sequence similarity added in when clustering inside HLA-allele-positive subsets. Repertoires with fewer than 30,000 or more than 120,000 public chains, plus five repertoires with anomalous nucleotide sharing, were excluded from co-occurrence clustering. TCRdb took over this immuneACCESS table, retaining in-frame rearrangements with V and J assigned. Such tables are incomplete; in checked studies, under half of the missing clones stem from an unresolved V gene, and the remainder is unexplained. Clone size and V and J calls were adopted from that table, with D and trimming inferred from the DNA. The sample yields around 250,000 clones; 81% were counted once. Of the sample, under 8% falls within the top ten clones.

The cohort comprised around 700 healthy bone marrow donors. At the time of sampling, all cohort members were nominally healthy, though unrecorded immune exposures were likely present. The donor was CMV seropositive and belonged to the group of more than 250 seropositive cohort members. A peripheral blood sample was provided by each donor, and peripheral blood mononuclear cells were used for TCR beta sequencing. Genomic DNA was extracted from the blood cell samples with the Qiagen DNeasy Blood Extraction Kit. General conclusions and limits of the study: In a later analysis, TCR association rates were found to vary across HLA loci, with the most associated TCRs seen for DRB1 alleles and the fewest for HLA-C alleles. Because some donors lacked HLA typing at each locus, the association tests relied only on the typed subset. Only TCR beta chains were sequenced in this cohort, and the absence of alpha or paired-chain data limited detectable features. Broadly in line with IMGT annotations, most TCR beta V segments showed up in productive rearrangements about 87% or about 30% of the time in an earlier analysis of 587 of the donors. It was suggested by the authors that the approach could potentially be generalized to other disease states and immunological phenotypes. Assigning TCR associations to individual alleles was difficult when HLA alleles, especially DR and DQ, strongly co-occurred. A later analysis found that HLA-associated TCR beta chains were more clonally expanded and had lower generation probabilities than equally common non-associated chains. The sequencing pipeline was judged likely to have produced a cluster of highly shared sequence variants as a technical artifact. Across donors, most TCR sequences were observed very rarely, whereas some public TCRs were present in many individuals. According to a later analysis, parvovirus B19, influenza, CMV and Epstein-Barr virus appeared linked to several top co-occurrence clusters. A further reported finding was that TCR beta sequences accurately predicted the HLA-A and HLA-B alleles for most subjects in the first cohort. Because the 87-base-pair reads could not distinguish some IMGT-functional V segments, including TRBV6-2 and TRBV6-3, those segments were excluded. A later genetic analysis reported fewer N-insertions in productive TCRs among donors in an Asian-associated ancestry cluster than the approximately 670-donor mean. A few of the identified cytomegalovirus-associated TCR beta chains were confirmed in vitro to be specific for cytomegalovirus antigens. Presence/absence analyses assumed roughly uniform sequencing depth across donors, an assumption that may not hold. Immune exposure information for the cohort was limited to CMV serostatus. In a later analysis, some 17,000 TCR beta sequences were associated with specific HLA alleles at a false discovery rate of 0.05. The study gave a list of under 200 TCR beta chains associated with cytomegalovirus. In both the original and validation cohorts, the classifier was reported to diagnose cytomegalovirus status with high specificity and sensitivity. Correlated functional status among segregating V segments might reflect linkage disequilibrium, but an unknown experimental factor could not be ruled out. According to a later analysis, most CMV-associated TCR beta chains appeared to be HLA-restricted, and the HLA associations seemed to be driven largely by CMV exposure. An association between a missense DCLRE1C variant and V-gene and J-gene trimming of TCR beta chains was found in a later genetic analysis and replicated in an independent cohort. Because counts were too low, roughly 18 rarely observed V segments, including chromosome 9 orphons, were left out of the earlier analysis of approximately 500 of the donors.

For CDR1 and CDR2, the germline V gene lists SNHLY and FYNNEI. The CDR3 has 14 amino acids, counting the end cysteine and phenylalanine. Solely the CDR3 DNA is kept, with 42 bases framed from the first base. Trimming removed 3 bases from V and 0 bases from J, leaving 8 bases between the germline ends. Sequencing used PBMCs. The origin of this receptor is a woman aged 60-75 years in good health and CMV-seropositive. The rearrangement combines TRBV2 with TRBJ1-1; no confident D gene assignment can be made. The nucleotides are TGTGCCAGCAGTGACAGACTAATGAACACTGAAGCTTTCTTT. This gives the protein CASSDRLMNTEAFF. Reference TRBV2 and TRBJ1-1 genes cover what lies past the CDR3, so the full variable domain is EPEVTQTPSHQVTQMGQEVILRCVPISNHLYFYWYRQILGQKVEFLVSFYNNEISEKSEIFDDQFSVERPDGSNFTLKIRSTKLEDSAMYFCASSDRLMNTEAFFGQGTRLTVV.